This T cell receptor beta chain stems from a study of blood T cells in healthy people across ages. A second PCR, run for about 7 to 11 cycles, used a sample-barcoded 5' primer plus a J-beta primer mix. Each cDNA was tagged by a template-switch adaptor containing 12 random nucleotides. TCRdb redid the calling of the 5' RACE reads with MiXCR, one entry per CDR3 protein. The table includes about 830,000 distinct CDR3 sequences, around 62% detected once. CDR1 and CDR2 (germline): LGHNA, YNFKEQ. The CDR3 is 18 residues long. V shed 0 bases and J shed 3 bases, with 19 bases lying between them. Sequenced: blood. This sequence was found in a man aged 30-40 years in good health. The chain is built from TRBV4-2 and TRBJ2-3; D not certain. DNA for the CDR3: TGTGCCAGCAGCCAAGATCGGTCGGTGGGTAGTCGGACAGATACGCAGTATTTT. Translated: CASSQDRSVGSRTDTQYF.